This T cell receptor (beta chain) was profiled in a study of T-cell memory formation after mild COVID-19. TCRdb reanalysed the 5' RACE reads using MiXCR and keeps one entry per CDR3 protein. This sample has 250,000 to 300,000 distinct CDR3 sequences, with around 15% found just once. V gave up 3 bases and J gave up 5 bases; unmatched junction bases: 11. Germline V gene data show CDR1 as MNHEY and CDR2 as SMNVEV (reference sequence). CDR3 size: 17 residues. The sample consisted of PBMCs or a T cell subset sorted from them (not recorded which). The chain couples TRBV27 to TRBJ1-2; 11 nucleotides match TRBD1. The TCR sequence derives from a man in his late teens or twenties who had mild COVID-19 (a few samples of this study predate the infection). Cell type and time point are not known. The CDR3 is CASSLTGTGGPLYGYTF. CDR3 bases: TGTGCCAGCAGTTTGACCGGGACAGGGGGTCCCCTATATGGCTACACCTTC.